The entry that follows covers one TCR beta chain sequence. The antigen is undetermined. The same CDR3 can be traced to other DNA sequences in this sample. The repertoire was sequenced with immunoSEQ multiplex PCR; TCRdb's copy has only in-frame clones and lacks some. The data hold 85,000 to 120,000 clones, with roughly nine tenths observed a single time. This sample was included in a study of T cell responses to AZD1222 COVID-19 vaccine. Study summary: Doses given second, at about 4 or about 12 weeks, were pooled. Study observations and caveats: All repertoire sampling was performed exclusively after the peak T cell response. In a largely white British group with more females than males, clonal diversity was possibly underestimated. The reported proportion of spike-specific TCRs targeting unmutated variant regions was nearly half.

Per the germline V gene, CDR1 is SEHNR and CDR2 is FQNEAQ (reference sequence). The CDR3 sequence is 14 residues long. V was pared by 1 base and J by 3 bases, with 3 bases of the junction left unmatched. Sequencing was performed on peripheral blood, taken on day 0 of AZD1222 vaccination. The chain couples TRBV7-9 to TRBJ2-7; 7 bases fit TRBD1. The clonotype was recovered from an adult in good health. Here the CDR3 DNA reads TGTGCCAGCAGCTTAGGACAGGGTGTCTACGAGCAGTACTTC. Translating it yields CASSLGQGVYEQYF. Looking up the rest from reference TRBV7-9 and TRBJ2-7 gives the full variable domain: DTGVSQNPRHKITKRGQNVTFRCDPISEHNRLYWYRQTLGQGPEFLTYFQNEAQLEKSRLLSDRFSAERPKGSFSTLEIQRTEQGDSAMYLCASSLGQGVYEQYFGPGTRLTVT.